These T cell receptor beta chains were read from a single sample in a study of T cell repertoires in cytomegalovirus infection. A single record per CDR3 protein comes from TCRdb applying MiXCR to the reads. The sample lists fewer than 700,000 distinct CDR3 sequences; roughly 24% were seen once. Sequencing was carried out using CD8+ T cells from PBMCs. These receptors all come from a human donor in good health (CMV status not recorded). Some clones in this sample may be carry-over from other donors' samples. The CDR3 runs from the conserved cysteine through the conserved F or W. Each record gives: J gene, V gene, clone size, D gene, CDR3 protein, CDR3 DNA. D genes are given only for firm matches. For some rows the clone size is stated as once, few or many, or as a class when expanded; others skip it.

J: TRBJ2-2
V: TRBV7-9
size: many
D: .
CDR3: CALLRTGELFF
DNA: TGTGCCCTCTTAAGGACCGGGGAGCTGTTTTTT

J: TRBJ2-7
V: TRBV4-1
size: many
D: .
CDR3: CASSQSQGGHYEQYF
DNA: TGCGCCAGCAGCCAATCACAGGGTGGTCACTACGAGCAGTACTTC

J: TRBJ2-3
V: TRBV20-1
size: .
D: .
CDR3: CSAERQVGFTDTQYF
DNA: TGCAGTGCCGAAAGACAGGTCGGATTCACAGATACGCAGTATTTT

J: TRBJ2-1
V: TRBV7-8
size: few
D: .
CDR3: CASSGLIYGQFF
DNA: TGTGCCAGCAGCGGACTTATATACGGGCAGTTCTTC

J: TRBJ1-2
V: TRBV5-4
size: .
D: TRBD1
CDR3: CASTPRGTGTDGYTF
DNA: TGTGCCAGCACCCCCCGGGGGACAGGGACGGATGGCTACACCTTC

J: TRBJ2-4
V: TRBV7-9
size: few
D: TRBD1
CDR3: CASSSTEGAEAKNIQYF
DNA: TGTGCCAGCAGCTCTACTGAGGGGGCGGAAGCCAAAAACATTCAGTACTTC

J: TRBJ1-1
V: TRBV4-1
size: .
D: .
CDR3: CASSQDTRASVEAFF
DNA: TGCGCCAGCAGCCAAGATACTCGGGCCTCGGTTGAAGCTTTCTTT

J: TRBJ1-1
V: TRBV28
size: .
D: .
CDR3: CASSLVQVAEAFF
DNA: TGTGCCAGCAGTTTAGTGCAGGTCGCTGAAGCTTTCTTT

J: TRBJ2-2
V: TRBV28
size: .
D: .
CDR3: CASSSPWPHPNGELFF
DNA: TGTGCCAGCAGTTCCCCCTGGCCCCATCCAAACGGGGAGCTGTTTTTT

J: TRBJ2-1
V: TRBV7-6
size: many
D: TRBD2
CDR3: CASSPRTSGGLYNEQFF
DNA: TGTGCCAGCAGCCCGCGGACTAGCGGGGGCCTCTACAATGAGCAGTTCTTC

J: TRBJ1-5
V: TRBV27
size: .
D: .
CDR3: CASSFGRLRPQHF
DNA: TGTGCCAGCAGTTTTGGCAGGTTACGGCCCCAGCATTTT

J: TRBJ2-2
V: TRBV6-2/TRBV6-3
size: .
D: .
CDR3: CASTRGIGAGELFF
DNA: TGTGCCAGCACTCGGGGGATAGGGGCCGGGGAGCTGTTTTTT

J: TRBJ1-2
V: TRBV29-1
size: few
D: .
CDR3: CSVEDRVRSGYTF
DNA: TGCAGCGTTGAAGACAGGGTCCGGAGTGGCTACACCTTC

J: TRBJ2-2
V: TRBV20-1
size: .
D: .
CDR3: CSARDEWTGELFF
DNA: TGCAGTGCTAGGGATGAATGGACCGGGGAGCTGTTTTTT

J: TRBJ1-1
V: TRBV27
size: few
D: .
CDR3: CASSFYADLSGNTEAFF
DNA: TGTGCCAGCAGTTTCTATGCGGACTTATCGGGAAACACTGAAGCTTTCTTT

J: TRBJ2-7
V: TRBV7-8
size: .
D: .
CDR3: CASSTRVHEQYF
DNA: TGTGCCAGCAGCACCAGGGTCCACGAGCAGTACTTC

J: TRBJ2-1
V: TRBV20-1
size: few
D: TRBD2
CDR3: CSAAGTSGTNEQFF
DNA: TGCAGTGCCGCCGGGACTAGCGGAACCAATGAGCAGTTCTTC

J: TRBJ2-2
V: TRBV20-1
size: .
D: .
CDR3: CSARDQGGPNTGELFF
DNA: TGCAGTGCTAGAGATCAAGGGGGTCCGAACACCGGGGAGCTGTTTTTT